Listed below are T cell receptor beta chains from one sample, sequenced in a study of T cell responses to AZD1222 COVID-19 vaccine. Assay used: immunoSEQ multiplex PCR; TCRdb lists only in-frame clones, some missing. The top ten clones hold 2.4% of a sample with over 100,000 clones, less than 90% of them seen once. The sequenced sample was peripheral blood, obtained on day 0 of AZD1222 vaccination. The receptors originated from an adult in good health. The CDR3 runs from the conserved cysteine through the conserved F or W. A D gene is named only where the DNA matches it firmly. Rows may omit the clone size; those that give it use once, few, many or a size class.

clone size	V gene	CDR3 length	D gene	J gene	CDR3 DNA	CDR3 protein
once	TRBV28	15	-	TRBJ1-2	TGTGCCAGCAGTGCACAGGCCCCTCGCGACTATGGCTACACCTTC	CASSAQAPRDYGYTF
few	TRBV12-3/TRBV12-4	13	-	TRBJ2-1	TGTGCCAGCAGGACTAGGGAGTACAATGAGCAGTTCTTC	CASRTREYNEQFF
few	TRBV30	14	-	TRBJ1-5	TGTGCCTGGAGCCGGGAAGGGAGTGATCAGCCCCAGCATTTT	CAWSREGSDQPQHF
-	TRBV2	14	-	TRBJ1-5	TGTGCCAGCAGTGTGGGGAACAACGGAGCGCCCCAGCATTTT	CASSVGNNGAPQHF
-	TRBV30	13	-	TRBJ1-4	TGTGCCTGGAGTGTCCCCAGGGGTGAGGGGTTGTTTTTT	CAWSVPRGEGLFF
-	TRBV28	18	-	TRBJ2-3	TGTGCCAGCAGTTTAACGTTTGCGAGGGGGTCTAGCACAGATACGCAGTATTTT	CASSLTFARGSSTDTQYF
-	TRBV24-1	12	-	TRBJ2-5	TGTGCCACCAGTGTGGGGTCCGAGACCCAGTACTTC	CATSVGSETQYF
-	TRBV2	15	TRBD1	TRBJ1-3	TGTGCCAGCAGCCGGGACAGGGGAGTTGGAAACACCATATATTTT	CASSRDRGVGNTIYF
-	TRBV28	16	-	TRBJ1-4	TGTGCCAGCAGTTCTCCCGGGCCTGCAACTAATGAAAAACTGTTTTTT	CASSSPGPATNEKLFF
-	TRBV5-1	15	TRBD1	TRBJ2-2	TGCGCCAGCAGCTTGATGCAGGGGGCGGTCGGGGAGCTGTTTTTT	CASSLMQGAVGELFF
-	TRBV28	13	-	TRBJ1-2	TGTGCCAGCAGTTTTGGGATTAGAAGTGGCTACACCTTC	CASSFGIRSGYTF
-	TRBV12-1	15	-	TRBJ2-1	TGTGCCAGCAGCTCCGCGGGACTAGCGAGCAATGAGCAGTTCTTC	CASSSAGLASNEQFF
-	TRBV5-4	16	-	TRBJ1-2	TGTGCCAGCAGCGTAGAAAATTCGGCAGGGTTGGGCGGCTACACCTTC	CASSVENSAGLGGYTF
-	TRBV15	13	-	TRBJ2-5	TGTGCCACCAGGGATGGCAACGTCGGGACCCAGTACTTC	CATRDGNVGTQYF
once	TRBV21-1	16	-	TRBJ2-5	TGTGCCAGCAGCCCCAGCAGGGGATTTAGTGGAGAGACCCAGTACTTC	CASSPSRGFSGETQYF
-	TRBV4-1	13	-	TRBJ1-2	TGCGCCAGCAGCCAATTCAGCACTCATGGCTACACCTTC	CASSQFSTHGYTF
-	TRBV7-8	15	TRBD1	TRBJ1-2	TGTGCCAGCAGCCCCGGGACAGGGCTTGGGGATGGCTACACCTTC	CASSPGTGLGDGYTF
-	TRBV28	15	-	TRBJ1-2	TGTGCCAGCAGTTTCCGGGGGAGACTTAACTATGGCTACACCTTC	CASSFRGRLNYGYTF
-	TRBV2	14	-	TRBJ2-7	TGTGCCAGCAAATCGACTGGGGCCGCCTACGAGCAGTACTTC	CASKSTGAAYEQYF
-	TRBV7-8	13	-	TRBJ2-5	TGTGCCAGCAGCGTCTCTTTGCAAGAGACCCAGTACTTC	CASSVSLQETQYF
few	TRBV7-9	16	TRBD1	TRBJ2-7	TGTGCCAGCAGCTTAGCGCTAGGACAGGGCTCCTACGAGCAGTACTTC	CASSLALGQGSYEQYF
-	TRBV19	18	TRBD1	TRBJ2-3	TGTGCCAGTAGTCCTCGTACCGGGACAGGGGGAGGCTTGGATACGCAGTATTTT	CASSPRTGTGGGLDTQYF
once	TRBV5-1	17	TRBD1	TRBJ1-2	TGCGCCAGCAGCTCCGGGACAGGGGGCTATATTAACTATGGCTACACCTTC	CASSSGTGGYINYGYTF
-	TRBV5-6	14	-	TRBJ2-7	TGTGCCAGCAGCTTGGCCGGGAACACCAACCCCCAGTACTTC	CASSLAGNTNPQYF
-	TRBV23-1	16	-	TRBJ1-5	TGCGCCAGCAGTCAATCGGCAGGTTCCTTGTTGGGGGCCCAGCATTTT	CASSQSAGSLLGAQHF
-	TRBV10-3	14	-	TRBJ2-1	TGTGCCATCAGTTCAGCGGGCTTCTACAATGAGCAGTTCTTC	CAISSAGFYNEQFF
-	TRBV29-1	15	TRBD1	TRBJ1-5	TGCAGCGTTCGAATACAGGGGAATAGCAATCAGCCCCAGCATTTT	CSVRIQGNSNQPQHF
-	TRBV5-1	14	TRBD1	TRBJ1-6	TGCGCCAGCAGCGCCAACAGGGGAAATTCACCCCTCCACTTT	CASSANRGNSPLHF
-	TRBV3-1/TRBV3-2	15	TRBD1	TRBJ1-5	TGTGCCAGCAGCCAAGGACAGGGGATTCGGATAACCCAGCATTTT	CASSQGQGIRITQHF
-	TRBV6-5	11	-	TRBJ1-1	TGTGTCGGCGGGGGTAGCACTGAAGCTTTCTTT	CVGGGSTEAFF
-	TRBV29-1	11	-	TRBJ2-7	TGCAGCGCGGCCGGTACCTACGAGCAGTACTTC	CSAAGTYEQYF
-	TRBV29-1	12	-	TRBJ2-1	TGCAGCGTTGGAAGAGGGATCAATGAGCAGTTCTTC	CSVGRGINEQFF
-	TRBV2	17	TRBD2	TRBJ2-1	TGTGCCAGCAGTCCCAGGACTAGCGGGAGCTCCTACAATGAGCAGTTCTTC	CASSPRTSGSSYNEQFF
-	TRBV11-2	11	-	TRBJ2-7	TGTGCCAGCAGCTTAATAGAAGAGCAGTACTTC	CASSLIEEQYF
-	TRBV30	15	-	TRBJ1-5	TGTGCCTGGAGTGCAGGCGGGGGCGCTTATCAGCCCCAGCATTTT	CAWSAGGGAYQPQHF
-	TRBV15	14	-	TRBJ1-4	TGTGCCACCAGCAGAGAAGGGCTGGGGGAAAAACTGTTTTTT	CATSREGLGEKLFF
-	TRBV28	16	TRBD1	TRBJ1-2	TGTGCCAGCAGTGCTCCGGGACAGGGCACTAACTATGGCTACACCTTC	CASSAPGQGTNYGYTF
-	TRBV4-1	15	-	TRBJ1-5	TGCGCCAGCAGCCAAGGGGCCGGGGGAGGTCAGCCCCAGCATTTT	CASSQGAGGGQPQHF
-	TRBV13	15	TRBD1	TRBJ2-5	TGTGCCAGCAGCTTGGGGGACAGGGTAGGGGAGACCCAGTACTTC	CASSLGDRVGETQYF
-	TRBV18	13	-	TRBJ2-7	TGTGCCAGCTCAACAGACAGCCCCTACGAGCAGTACTTC	CASSTDSPYEQYF
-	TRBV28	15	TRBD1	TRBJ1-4	TGTGCCAGCAGTCCGGGACAGGGTGCAAATGAAAAACTGTTTTTT	CASSPGQGANEKLFF
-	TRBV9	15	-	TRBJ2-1	TGTGCCAGCAGCGTAGCACCCGCGGGCCGGGATGAGCAGTTCTTC	CASSVAPAGRDEQFF
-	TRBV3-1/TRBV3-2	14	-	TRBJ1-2	TGTGCCAGCAGCCAAGATACCAGGAACTATGGCTACACCTTC	CASSQDTRNYGYTF
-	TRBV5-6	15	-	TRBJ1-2	TGTGCCAGCAGAGGATATCGGGGGCCTGTTGGTGGCTACACCTTC	CASRGYRGPVGGYTF
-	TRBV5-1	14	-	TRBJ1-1	TGCGCCAGCAGCCCGCCAGCAGCGAACACTGAAGCTTTCTTT	CASSPPAANTEAFF
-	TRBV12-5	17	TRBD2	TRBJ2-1	TGTGCTAGTGGTTTGCGGGTGTTAGGGGAGGGATACAATGAGCAGTTCTTC	CASGLRVLGEGYNEQFF
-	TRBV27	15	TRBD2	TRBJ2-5	TGTGCCAGCAGTTTAGCGGGAGGATTTCAAGAGACCCAGTACTTC	CASSLAGGFQETQYF
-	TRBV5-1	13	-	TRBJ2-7	TGCGCCAGCAGCTCGGGTCCTACCTACGAGCAGTACTTC	CASSSGPTYEQYF
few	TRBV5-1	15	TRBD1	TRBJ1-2	TGCGCCAGCAGCATTAACCCGGACAGGGGACATGGCTACACCTTC	CASSINPDRGHGYTF
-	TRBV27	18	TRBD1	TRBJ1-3	TGTGCCAGCAGTTCGTTGGGACAGGGCTCCTACTCTGGAAACACCATATATTTT	CASSSLGQGSYSGNTIYF
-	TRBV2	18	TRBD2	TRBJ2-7	TGTGCCAGCAGTGTCCCCACTAGCGGGAGGACTAGTTCCTACGAGCAGTACTTC	CASSVPTSGRTSSYEQYF
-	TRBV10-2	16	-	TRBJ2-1	TGCGCCAGCAGTGACCGGAGATTAAACGGCTACAATGAGCAGTTCTTC	CASSDRRLNGYNEQFF
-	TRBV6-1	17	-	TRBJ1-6	TGTGCCAGCAGTGAAGGCTCCCCTAGCTCCTATAATTCACCCCTCCACTTT	CASSEGSPSSYNSPLHF